Listed below are T cell receptor beta chains from one sample, sequenced in a study of blood T cell repertoires in COVID-19. Produced via immunoSEQ multiplex PCR; TCRdb's table is partial and in-frame only. Of 300,000 to 400,000 clones listed, roughly 87% are singletons. Sample: peripheral blood. The source is a man aged 25 to 40 with COVID-19, enrolled during active disease. CDR3s include the opening cysteine and the closing phenylalanine or tryptophan. The D gene is left open where the match is weak. Rows may omit the clone size; those that give it use once, few, many or a size class.

size: .
V: TRBV7-2
D: .
J: TRBJ2-7
CDR3: CASSASSYEQYF
DNA: TGTGCCAGCAGCGCGAGCTCCTACGAGCAGTACTTC

size: .
V: TRBV18
D: TRBD1
J: TRBJ1-1
CDR3: CASSPIRQGGTEAFF
DNA: TGTGCCAGCTCACCAATTAGACAGGGGGGGACTGAAGCTTTCTTT

size: once
V: TRBV29-1
D: TRBD1
J: TRBJ1-1
CDR3: CSVVRQGDTEAFF
DNA: TGCAGCGTTGTACGCCAGGGGGACACTGAAGCTTTCTTT

size: .
V: TRBV5-6
D: .
J: TRBJ1-4
CDR3: CASSSLDRTNEKLFF
DNA: TGTGCCAGCAGCTCTCTCGACAGGACTAATGAAAAACTGTTTTTT

size: .
V: TRBV18
D: TRBD1
J: TRBJ1-1
CDR3: CASSQIRGQGRPEAFF
DNA: TGTGCCAGCTCACAAATTAGGGGACAGGGTCGCCCTGAAGCTTTCTTT

size: .
V: TRBV19
D: TRBD1
J: TRBJ1-1
CDR3: CASSLQGAWTEAFF
DNA: TGTGCCAGTAGTTTACAGGGGGCCTGGACTGAAGCTTTCTTT

size: .
V: TRBV7-3
D: .
J: TRBJ1-1
CDR3: CASSERGGDTEAFF
DNA: TGTGCCAGCAGCGAGAGAGGGGGGGACACTGAAGCTTTCTTT

size: .
V: TRBV5-1
D: TRBD2
J: TRBJ2-2
CDR3: CASTLGGRATGELFF
DNA: TGCGCCAGCACCCTTGGCGGGAGGGCCACCGGGGAGCTGTTTTTT

size: few
V: TRBV5-1
D: TRBD2
J: TRBJ2-5
CDR3: CASSLGKLGGGIKQETQYF
DNA: TGCGCCAGCAGCTTGGGGAAACTCGGCGGGGGAATAAAACAAGAGACCCAGTACTTC

size: .
V: TRBV9
D: .
J: TRBJ2-6
CDR3: CASSVRQFSGANVLTF
DNA: TGTGCCAGCAGCGTAAGACAGTTCTCTGGGGCCAACGTCCTGACTTTC

size: .
V: TRBV5-1
D: TRBD1
J: TRBJ2-2
CDR3: CASSLRYSGTGNTGELFF
DNA: TGCGCCAGCAGCTTGCGCTACTCCGGGACAGGAAACACCGGGGAGCTGTTTTTT

size: .
V: TRBV9
D: TRBD1
J: TRBJ2-1
CDR3: CASSERDRGTEQFF
DNA: TGTGCCAGCAGCGAACGGGACAGGGGGACTGAGCAGTTCTTC

size: .
V: TRBV28
D: .
J: TRBJ2-4
CDR3: CASRGPNIQYF
DNA: TGTGCCAGCCGAGGGCCTAACATTCAGTACTTC

size: .
V: TRBV23-1
D: TRBD1
J: TRBJ2-7
CDR3: CASSQIPRGQGSYEQYF
DNA: TGCGCCAGCAGTCAAATTCCCCGTGGACAGGGATCCTACGAGCAGTACTTC

size: few
V: TRBV6-5
D: TRBD1
J: TRBJ2-7
CDR3: CASTTGTGGVYEQYF
DNA: TGTGCCAGCACTACCGGGACAGGGGGCGTCTACGAGCAGTACTTC

size: .
V: TRBV11-2
D: .
J: TRBJ1-6
CDR3: CASSLRQEYNSPLHF
DNA: TGTGCCAGCAGCTTAAGACAGGAGTATAATTCACCCCTCCACTTT

size: .
V: TRBV7-8
D: .
J: TRBJ2-6
CDR3: CASRLWPAQGTTGANVLTF
DNA: TGTGCCAGCAGGTTATGGCCCGCCCAGGGGACTACTGGGGCCAACGTCCTGACTTTC

size: few
V: TRBV4-1
D: TRBD1
J: TRBJ2-7
CDR3: CASSQAGQGDHEQYF
DNA: TGCGCCAGCAGCCAGGCTGGACAGGGGGACCACGAGCAGTACTTC

size: .
V: TRBV5-1
D: TRBD2
J: TRBJ2-1
CDR3: CASSLGMLGLAERFLNNEQFF
DNA: TGCGCCAGCAGCTTGGGCATGTTGGGACTAGCGGAGCGGTTCCTTAACAATGAGCAGTTCTTC

size: .
V: TRBV4-3
D: .
J: TRBJ2-7
CDR3: CASSQLRDTAYEQYF
DNA: TGCGCCAGCAGCCAACTCCGGGACACCGCCTACGAGCAGTACTTC

size: .
V: TRBV6-1
D: .
J: TRBJ2-7
CDR3: CASSEKQDSSYEQYF
DNA: TGTGCCAGCAGTGAAAAGCAGGACAGCTCCTACGAGCAGTACTTC

size: .
V: TRBV5-1
D: .
J: TRBJ1-1
CDR3: CASSLVVGTTEAFF
DNA: TGCGCCAGCAGCTTGGTAGTTGGGACTACTGAAGCTTTCTTT

size: .
V: TRBV19
D: TRBD2
J: TRBJ2-7
CDR3: CASVGTSGSSYEQYF
DNA: TGTGCCAGCGTGGGGACTAGCGGGAGCTCCTACGAGCAGTACTTC

size: .
V: TRBV18
D: TRBD1
J: TRBJ1-5
CDR3: CASSLSTGGNQPQHF
DNA: TGTGCCAGCTCCCTCTCGACAGGGGGAAATCAGCCCCAGCATTTT

size: .
V: TRBV7-2
D: .
J: TRBJ2-1
CDR3: CASSRAYVLINEQFF
DNA: TGTGCCAGCAGTAGAGCTTATGTGCTCATCAATGAGCAGTTCTTC

size: .
V: TRBV19
D: .
J: TRBJ1-5
CDR3: CASRPNTAGNQPQHF
DNA: TGTGCCAGTAGACCCAATACAGCCGGCAATCAGCCCCAGCATTTT

size: .
V: TRBV6-5
D: .
J: TRBJ1-1
CDR3: CASPSKGAEAFF
DNA: TGTGCCAGCCCTTCGAAGGGGGCTGAAGCTTTCTTT

size: .
V: TRBV20-1
D: TRBD2
J: TRBJ2-1
CDR3: CSASMAGGYNEQFF
DNA: TGCAGTGCTAGTATGGCGGGGGGATACAATGAGCAGTTCTTC

size: .
V: TRBV4-2
D: TRBD2
J: TRBJ2-3
CDR3: CASSLGLADTDTQYF
DNA: TGTGCCAGCAGCCTGGGACTAGCGGACACAGATACGCAGTATTTT

size: .
V: TRBV9
D: .
J: TRBJ1-2
CDR3: CASSVEEGNYGYTF
DNA: TGTGCCAGCAGCGTAGAGGAGGGTAACTATGGCTACACCTTC

size: .
V: TRBV9
D: TRBD1
J: TRBJ2-4
CDR3: CASSVVGDSLNIQYF
DNA: TGTGCCAGCAGCGTAGTGGGGGACAGCTTAAACATTCAGTACTTC

size: .
V: TRBV19
D: .
J: TRBJ2-5
CDR3: CASSDPWGVRETQYF
DNA: TGTGCCAGTAGCGACCCGTGGGGCGTCAGGGAGACCCAGTACTTC

size: .
V: TRBV4-2
D: TRBD2
J: TRBJ2-1
CDR3: CASSQDSVASGVPQFF
DNA: TGTGCCAGCAGCCAAGATAGCGTCGCTAGCGGGGTACCGCAGTTCTTC

size: few
V: TRBV7-3
D: TRBD1
J: TRBJ2-7
CDR3: CASSLVSGQGVEQYF
DNA: TGTGCCAGCAGCTTAGTTTCAGGACAGGGGGTTGAGCAGTACTTC

size: .
V: TRBV14
D: .
J: TRBJ2-7
CDR3: CASSMTAHEQYF
DNA: TGTGCCAGCAGCATGACAGCCCACGAGCAGTACTTC

size: .
V: TRBV7-2
D: TRBD1
J: TRBJ2-5
CDR3: CASTERTGTKETQYF
DNA: TGTGCCAGCACCGAGCGGACAGGGACAAAGGAGACCCAGTACTTC

size: .
V: TRBV10-3
D: TRBD1
J: TRBJ1-1
CDR3: CAISETRGRVGTEAFF
DNA: TGTGCCATCAGTGAGACGAGGGGGCGCGTGGGAACTGAAGCTTTCTTT

size: .
V: TRBV2
D: TRBD1
J: TRBJ2-3
CDR3: CASSKDREDTQYF
DNA: TGTGCCAGCAGTAAGGACAGGGAAGATACGCAGTATTTT

size: .
V: TRBV10-3
D: TRBD1
J: TRBJ2-5
CDR3: CAISPGQGQETQYF
DNA: TGTGCCATCAGCCCGGGACAGGGGCAAGAGACCCAGTACTTC

size: .
V: TRBV12-3/TRBV12-4
D: .
J: TRBJ1-5
CDR3: CASSLSSNQPQHF
DNA: TGTGCCAGCAGTTTGAGTAGCAATCAGCCCCAGCATTTT

size: .
V: TRBV18
D: TRBD1
J: TRBJ2-1
CDR3: CASSPGGQGTSMTSYNEQFF
DNA: TGTGCCAGCTCACCGGGGGGACAGGGGACAAGCATGACAAGTTACAATGAGCAGTTCTTC

size: .
V: TRBV27
D: .
J: TRBJ2-3
CDR3: CASSLSGADTDTQYF
DNA: TGTGCCAGCAGTTTGTCAGGGGCTGACACAGATACGCAGTATTTT

size: .
V: TRBV7-8
D: TRBD1
J: TRBJ2-7
CDR3: CASSPGTGTEQYF
DNA: TGTGCCAGCAGCCCCGGGACAGGGACCGAGCAGTACTTC

size: .
V: TRBV4-2
D: .
J: TRBJ1-5
CDR3: CASTPFWGGNQPQHF
DNA: TGTGCCAGCACCCCATTCTGGGGGGGCAATCAGCCCCAGCATTTT

size: few
V: TRBV28
D: TRBD2
J: TRBJ2-5
CDR3: CASSSVAGVIVTQYF
DNA: TGTGCCAGCAGTTCCGTAGCGGGAGTAATTGTGACCCAGTACTTC

size: .
V: TRBV19
D: TRBD2
J: TRBJ2-1
CDR3: CASSIGGRGHYNEQFF
DNA: TGTGCCAGTAGTATTGGCGGGAGGGGCCACTACAATGAGCAGTTCTTC